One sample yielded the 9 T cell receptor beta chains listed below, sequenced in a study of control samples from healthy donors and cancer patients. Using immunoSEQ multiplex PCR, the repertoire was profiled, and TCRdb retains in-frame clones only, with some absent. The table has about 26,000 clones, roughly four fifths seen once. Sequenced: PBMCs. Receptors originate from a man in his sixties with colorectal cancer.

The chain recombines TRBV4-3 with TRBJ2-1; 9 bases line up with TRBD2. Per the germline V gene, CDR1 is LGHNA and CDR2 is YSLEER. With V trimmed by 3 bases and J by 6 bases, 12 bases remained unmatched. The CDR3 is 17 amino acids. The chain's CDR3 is CASSQSWSGGLINEQFF. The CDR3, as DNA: TGCGCCAGCAGCCAGTCTTGGAGCGGGGGGCTTATCAATGAGCAGTTCTTC.

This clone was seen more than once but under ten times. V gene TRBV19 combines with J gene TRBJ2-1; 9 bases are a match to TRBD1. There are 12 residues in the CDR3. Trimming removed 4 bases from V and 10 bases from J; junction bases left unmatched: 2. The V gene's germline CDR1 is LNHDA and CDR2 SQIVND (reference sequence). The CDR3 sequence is CASSRDRGEQFF. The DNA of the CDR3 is TGTGCCAGTAGTAGAGACAGGGGGGAGCAGTTCTTC.

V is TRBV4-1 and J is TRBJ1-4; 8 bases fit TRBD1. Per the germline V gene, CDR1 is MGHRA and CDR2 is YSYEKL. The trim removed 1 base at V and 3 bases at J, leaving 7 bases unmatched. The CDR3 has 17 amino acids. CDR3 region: CASSQGTTGGPNEKLFF. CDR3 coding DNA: TGCGCCAGCAGCCAAGGAACTACAGGGGGGCCTAATGAAAAACTGTTTTTT.

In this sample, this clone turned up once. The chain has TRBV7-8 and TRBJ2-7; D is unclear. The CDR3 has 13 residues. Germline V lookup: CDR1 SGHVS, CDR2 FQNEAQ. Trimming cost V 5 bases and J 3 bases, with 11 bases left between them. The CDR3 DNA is TGTGCCAGCAGCAGTAGGACGGACTACGAGCAGTACTTC. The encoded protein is CASSSRTDYEQYF. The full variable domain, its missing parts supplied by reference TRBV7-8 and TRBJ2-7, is GAGVSQSPRYKVAKRGQDVALRCDPISGHVSLFWYQQALGQGPEFLTYFQNEAQLDKSGLPSDRFFAERPEGSVSTLKIQRTQQEDSAVYLCASSSRTDYEQYFGPGTRLTVT.

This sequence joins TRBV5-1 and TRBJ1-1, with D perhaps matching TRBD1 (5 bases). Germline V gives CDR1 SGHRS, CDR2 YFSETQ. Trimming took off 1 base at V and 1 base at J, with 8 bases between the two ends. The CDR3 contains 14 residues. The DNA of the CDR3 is TGCGCCAGCAGCTTGCCTCAGGGGAACACTGAAGCTTTCTTT. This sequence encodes CASSLPQGNTEAFF.

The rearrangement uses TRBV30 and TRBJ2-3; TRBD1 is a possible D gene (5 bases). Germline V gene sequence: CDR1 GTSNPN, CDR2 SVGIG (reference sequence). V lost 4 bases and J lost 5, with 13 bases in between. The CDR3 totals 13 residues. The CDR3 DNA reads TGTGCCTGGACAGGGATCAGTCTAGATACGCAGTATTTT. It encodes CAWTGISLDTQYF.

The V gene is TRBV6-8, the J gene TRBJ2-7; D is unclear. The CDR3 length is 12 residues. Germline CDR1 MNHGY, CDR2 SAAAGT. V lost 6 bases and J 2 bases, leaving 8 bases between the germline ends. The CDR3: CASSKLPYEQYF. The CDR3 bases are TGTGCCAGCAGCAAGCTCCCCTACGAGCAGTACTTC.

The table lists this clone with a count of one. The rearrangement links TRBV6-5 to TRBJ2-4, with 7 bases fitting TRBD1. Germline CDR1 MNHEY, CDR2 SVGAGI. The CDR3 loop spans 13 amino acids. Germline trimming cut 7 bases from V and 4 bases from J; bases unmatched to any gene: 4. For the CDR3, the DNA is TGTGCCAGCAAGGGGACAGAGAAAAACATTCAGTACTTC. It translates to CASKGTEKNIQYF.

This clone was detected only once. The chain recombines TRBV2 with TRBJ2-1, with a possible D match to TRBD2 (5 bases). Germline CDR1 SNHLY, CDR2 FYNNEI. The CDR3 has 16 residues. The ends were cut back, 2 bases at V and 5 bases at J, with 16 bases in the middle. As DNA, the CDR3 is TGTGCCAGCAGTGAAATACGGGCGGGTTGGAACAATGAGCAGTTCTTC. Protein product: CASSEIRAGWNNEQFF.